This T cell receptor beta chain was found in a study of shared clonotypes between healthy human individuals. Across the study: Donors were a couple of women and a few men aged 18 to 49. Plates per donor: three CD4 naive, three CD4 memory, two CD8 naive, one CD8 memory.

General observations from the study: Some naive CD4 clonotypes, about 5%, turned up in common across a handful of donors. Although depth was large, rarefaction showed that sequencing of the sorted subsets was incomplete.

CDR1 is SNHLY and CDR2 is FYNNEI in the germline V gene. The CDR3 contains 11 residues. V was shortened by 6 bases and J by 3 bases, with 6 bases between the two germline ends. Repertoires were generated with immunoSEQ multiplex PCR, while TCRdb's copy carries only in-frame clones and drops some. The top ten hold about 0.35% of the sample, which has roughly 1,500,000 clones, approximately 98.5% seen once. Concerning this clone itself: Its specificity is not known.

The V and J genes are TRBV2 and TRBJ2-7; D is undetermined. The origin of this receptor is a man aged 25 to 45 in good health. Input material: naive CD4+ T cells sorted from blood. Subset of the sample: CD45RA+ positively selected. DNA for the CDR3: TGTGCCAGCAGGGAAAGCTACGAGCAGTACTTC. Protein product: CASRESYEQYF.